The 22 T cell receptor beta chains given below trace back to one sample, sequenced in a study of T cells in Graves' hyperthyroidism and ophthalmopathy. RNA transcripts were the template for amplifying TCR beta CDR3 regions. Initially, a first-round RT-PCR of the TCR CDR3 employed the HTBI primer set. In TCRdb, the multiplex PCR reads were re-called with MiXCR into one record per CDR3 protein. The sample has hundreds of thousands of distinct CDR3 sequences; around 15% are singletons. Input material: blood. Receptors originate from a woman between 40 and 55 years old with Graves' ophthalmopathy.

This chain uses TRBV4-1 with TRBJ2-1; TRBD1 matches 9 bases. Germline V lookup: CDR1 MGHRA, CDR2 YSYEKL. J gave up 0 bases and V 6 bases, and 6 bases lay outside the gene matches. The CDR3 is made up of 16 amino acids. As DNA, the CDR3 is TGCGCCAGCAGTTACGGACAGGGGAGCTCCTACAATGAGCAGTTCTTC. Its protein is CASSYGQGSSYNEQFF.

This clonotype has more than one count but fewer than ten. This CDR3 is CASSTGTGIFEAFF. CDR3 DNA sequence: TGCGCCAGCAGCACCGGGACAGGAATTTTTGAAGCTTTCTTT. This chain links TRBV5-1 with TRBJ1-1; the match to TRBD1 covers 8 bases. V shed 4 bases, J shed 7 bases, and the junction held 9 bases outside the gene matches. Per the germline V gene, CDR1 is SGHRS and CDR2 is YFSETQ. This CDR3 spans 14 amino acids.

This chain uses TRBV7-9 with TRBJ2-1; D not resolved. Trimming took 5 bases from V and 13 from J, leaving 15 bases between them. The CDR3 has 12 residues. CDR1 and CDR2 from the germline V gene are SEHNR and FQNEAQ (reference sequence). The CDR3 DNA reads as TGTGCCAGCAGCCAGACGCTGGGTAGCCAGTTCTTC. As protein: CASSQTLGSQFF.

This clonotype was counted ten times or more. This CDR3 reads CASSPTGVRSDTQYF. DNA of the CDR3: TGTGCCAGCTCACCGACAGGGGTGCGGTCAGATACGCAGTATTTT. The rearrangement links TRBV18 to TRBJ2-3, with 8 bases that match TRBD1. Germline-derived CDR1 and CDR2 are KGHSH and LQKENI. After removal of 3 bases from V and 4 bases from J, the junction contained 6 bases not matched to a gene. The CDR3 extends over 15 amino acids.

V gene TRBV28 combines with J gene TRBJ1-3; D remains ambiguous. Germline CDR1 MDHEN, CDR2 SYDVKM. This CDR3 is 11 amino acids long. V lost 7 bases, J lost 8 bases, and 9 bases lay in between. CDR3 sequence (DNA): TGTGCCAGCAACTTGGCGGACACCATATATTTT. Its translation: CASNLADTIYF. Supplemented by reference TRBV28 and TRBJ1-3, the full variable domain reads DVKVTQSSRYLVKRTGEKVFLECVQDMDHENMFWYRQDPGLGLRLIYFSYDVKMKEKGDIPEGYSVSREKKERFSLILESASTNQTSMYLCASNLADTIYFGEGSWLTVV.

This clonotype was observed at least ten times. The chain combines TRBV6-1 with TRBJ2-6, with D perhaps matching TRBD1 (5 bases). CDR1 MNHNS and CDR2 SASEGT come from the germline V gene. Trimming pared 6 bases from V and 3 bases from J, leaving 9 bases between. The CDR3 sequence is 14 residues long. The CDR3 region is CASSRVVGANVLTF. In DNA form, the CDR3 reads TGTGCCAGCAGCAGGGTGGTTGGGGCCAACGTCCTGACTTTC.

This clonotype was found many times. The chain carries TRBV27 and TRBJ2-5; D is unresolved. The ends were cut back, 6 bases at V and 4 bases at J, with 9 bases in the middle. This CDR3 comprises 12 residues. Germline V gives CDR1 MNHEY, CDR2 SMNVEV (reference sequence). The CDR3 DNA reads as TGTGCCAGCAGGTCAAATTTAGAGACCCAGTACTTC. Protein product: CASRSNLETQYF.

Concerning this clonotype: A single base separates this from a much larger clone, so it may be a read error. The chain couples TRBV18 to TRBJ2-7; 9 bases agree with TRBD2. There are 15 residues in the CDR3. The V and J ends lost 0 bases and 6 bases, in that order; junction bases with no gene match: 6. In germline, CDR1 is KGHSH, CDR2 LQKENI. CDR3: CASSPPSPAGGEQYF. The CDR3 region has the DNA TGTGCCAGCTCACCACCGTCGCCAGCGGGAGGCGAGCAGTACTTC. Full variable domain (missing parts from reference TRBV18 and TRBJ2-7): NAGVMQNPRHLVRRRGQEARLRCSPMKGHSHVYWYRQLPEEGLKFMVYLQKENIIDESGMPKERFSAEFPKEGPSILRIQQVVRGDSAAYFCASSPPSPAGGEQYFGPGTRLTVT.

This clonotype was recorded a few times. The chain recombines TRBV6-2 or TRBV6-3 with TRBJ2-1, with no clear D. V dropped 10 bases and J dropped 9 bases, with 13 bases sitting between them. CDR3 length: 11 amino acids. Germline CDR1 and CDR2: MNHEY and SVGEGT. CDR3: CATRNTFEQFF. The DNA for the CDR3 is TGTGCCACCAGAAACACCTTTGAGCAGTTCTTC.

This clonotype was observed at least ten times. The rearrangement uses TRBV12-3 or TRBV12-4 and TRBJ1-1; TRBD1 matches at 11 bases. The CDR3 contains 14 residues. The V segment lost 6 bases and the J segment 5 bases; nucleotides outside the gene matches: 5. The CDR3: CASRPGQGETEAFF. CDR3 sequence (DNA): TGTGCCAGCAGGCCGGGACAGGGGGAAACTGAAGCTTTCTTT.

This clonotype was counted many times. V usage is TRBV30 and J usage is TRBJ1-4, with 8 positions matching TRBD1. V lost 3 bases, J lost 6 bases, and 12 bases stayed unmatched. The germline gives CDR1 GTSNPN, CDR2 SVGIG (reference sequence). The CDR3 contains 16 residues. CDR3 sequence reads: CAWSRGRGGWDEKLFF. The CDR3 coding sequence is TGTGCCTGGAGCAGGGGGCGCGGAGGATGGGATGAAAAACTGTTTTTT.

Ten or more counts support this clonotype. The V call is TRBV7-2, the J call TRBJ2-3; TRBD2 is a possible D gene (6 bases). The CDR3 is 16 amino acids. Germline V CDR1 and CDR2: SGHTA, FQGNSA. The V end was cut by 5 bases, the J end by 2 bases, with 17 bases between. The CDR3 coding sequence is TGTGCCAGCAGCGCTCCGGGGCGGGGACTCACAGATACGCAGTATTTT. As protein: CASSAPGRGLTDTQYF.

The chain links TRBV20-1 to TRBJ2-7; D may correspond to TRBD1 or TRBD2 (5 bases each). CDR1 is DFQATT, CDR2 SNEGSKA, per germline (reference sequence). The CDR3 length is 15 residues. V lost 5 bases, J lost 2 bases, and 19 bases lay in between. The CDR3: CSAPSRDLGTYEQYF. The CDR3 DNA follows: TGCAGTGCTCCTAGCCGGGACCTAGGGACCTACGAGCAGTACTTC.

This clonotype was seen only a few times. In DNA form, the CDR3 reads TGTGCCAGCAGCCTCCGGGACTCCTACGAGCAGTTCTTC. This encodes CASSLRDSYEQFF. This chain links TRBV3-1 with TRBJ2-7, with D possibly matching TRBD2 (6 bases). The J call could be wrong; TRBJ2-1 is a better fit for the DNA end. Germline-derived CDR1 and CDR2 are LGHDT and YNNKEL (reference sequence). This CDR3 has 13 amino acids.

This clonotype came up many times. The CDR3 sequence: CASSPYDRGADTQYF. CDR3 DNA sequence: TGTGCCAGCAGTCCCTACGACAGGGGGGCAGATACGCAGTATTTT. The genes are TRBV28 and TRBJ2-3; TRBD1 matches at 9 bases. There are 15 residues in the CDR3. Germline CDR1 reads MDHEN; CDR2 reads SYDVKM. V lost 5 bases to trimming and J lost 4 bases; unmatched junction nucleotides: 7. Filled out from reference TRBV28 and TRBJ2-3, the complete variable domain reads DVKVTQSSRYLVKRTGEKVFLECVQDMDHENMFWYRQDPGLGLRLIYFSYDVKMKEKGDIPEGYSVSREKKERFSLILESASTNQTSMYLCASSPYDRGADTQYFGPGTRLTVL.

This clonotype was found many times. The chain carries TRBV4-1 and TRBJ2-1; no clear D gene. Deletions cut 3 bases from V and 0 bases from J, with 15 bases between. The CDR3 is 17 residues long. CDR1 MGHRA and CDR2 YSYEKL come from the germline V gene. The CDR3 nucleotides read TGCGCCAGCAGCCATCCTGGCGGCAGTAGCTCCTACAATGAGCAGTTCTTC. Its protein is CASSHPGGSSSYNEQFF.

Concerning this clonotype itself: Just one base apart from a much larger clone, this may be a read error. The rearrangement joins TRBV6-5 to TRBJ2-7, with TRBD2 matching 7 bases. The tail of the sequence fits TRBJ2-1 better, so the J call may be wrong. This CDR3 spans 14 amino acids. Germline CDR1 reads MNHEY; CDR2 reads SVGAGI. CDR3: CASSYTSGAYEQFF. The CDR3 nucleotides read TGTGCCAGCAGTTACACAAGCGGGGCGTACGAGCAGTTCTTC.

This clonotype has at least ten counts. The chain carries TRBV6-1 and TRBJ1-5, with a tentative D call TRBD1 (6 bases). V shed 8 bases and J shed 3 bases, with 14 bases lying between them. Germline CDR1 MNHNS, CDR2 SASEGT. This CDR3 region has 14 residues. CDR3 sequence reads: CASAVDRYNQPQHF. The CDR3 DNA reads as TGTGCCAGCGCCGTAGACAGGTACAATCAGCCCCAGCATTTT.

This rearrangement joins TRBV5-1 to TRBJ2-5, with 10 positions matching TRBD2. This CDR3 is 19 amino acids long. The V gene's germline CDR1 is SGHRS and CDR2 YFSETQ. Germline trimming cut 4 bases from V and 5 bases from J; bases unmatched to any gene: 20. CDR3 sequence reads: CASSPPTPSGRPYEETQYF. CDR3 DNA sequence: TGCGCCAGCAGCCCCCCTACCCCTAGCGGGAGACCATACGAGGAGACCCAGTACTTC.

This clonotype was seen repeatedly, ten times or more. This chain joins TRBV13 and TRBJ2-5, with 7 positions matching TRBD2. CDR1 and CDR2 from the germline V gene are PRHDT and FYEKMQ (reference sequence). Germline trimming cut 5 bases from V and 5 bases from J; bases unmatched to any gene: 8. The CDR3 is 14 residues long. The CDR3 nucleotides read TGTGCCAGCAGCGCCCGGACTAGGGTGGAGACCCAGTACTTC. It codes for CASSARTRVETQYF.

In this sample, this clonotype turned up many times. The rearrangement uses TRBV6-1 and TRBJ2-3; D gene uncertain. Deletions cut 8 bases from V and 2 bases from J, with 14 bases between. Germline V gene lookup returns CDR1 MNHNS and CDR2 SASEGT. This CDR3 spans 14 amino acids. The CDR3 DNA reads TGTGCCAGCTTCGATGGCTCCATCACAGATACGCAGTATTTT. Translation gives CASFDGSITDTQYF.

V gene TRBV6-2 or TRBV6-3 combines with J gene TRBJ2-7; the D gene is possibly TRBD2 (6 bases). Germline V gene data show CDR1 as MNHEY and CDR2 as SVGEGT. The CDR3 extends over 14 amino acids. Trimming took off 6 bases at V and 3 bases at J, with 15 bases between the two ends. Here the CDR3 DNA reads TGTGCCAGCAGGGACCCGGGGGTAGGCTACGAGCAGTACTTC. Amino acid sequence: CASRDPGVGYEQYF.